This entry lists 25 T cell receptor beta chains sequenced from one sample in a study of blood T cell repertoires in COVID-19. Using immunoSEQ multiplex PCR, the repertoire was profiled, and TCRdb retains in-frame clones only, with some absent. The sample shows 200,000 to 250,000 clones, around four fifths of them seen only once. The sequenced material came from peripheral blood. The receptors derive from a woman in her sixties or seventies with active or convalescent COVID-19.

The gene calls are TRBV7-6 and TRBJ2-6; tentatively, D is TRBD2 (5 bases). The CDR3 totals 17 residues. Deletions cut 4 bases from V and 1 base from J, with 14 bases between. Germline-derived CDR1 and CDR2 are SGHVS and FNYEAQ. This chain's CDR3 is CASSSRGSYSGANVLTF. The DNA for the CDR3 is TGTGCCAGCAGCTCTAGAGGGAGTTATTCTGGGGCCAACGTCCTGACTTTC.

The chain's CDR3 is CASSYVGRGIHTEAFF. CDR3 in DNA: TGTGCCAGCAGTTACGTAGGCCGGGGGATTCACACTGAAGCTTTCTTT. This chain uses TRBV6-2 or TRBV6-3 with TRBJ1-1; a weak D match, TRBD1 (5 bases). Deletions cut 2 bases from V and 3 bases from J, with 16 bases between. Germline CDR1 is MNHEY and CDR2 is SVGEGT. The CDR3 has 16 amino acids.

The chain joins TRBV19 to TRBJ2-5; 10 bases agree with TRBD1. V shed 9 bases and J 5 bases; nucleotides not matched to a gene: 6. This CDR3 contains 13 residues. Germline V gives CDR1 LNHDA, CDR2 SQIVND (reference sequence). Here the CDR3 reads CASGQGVRETQYF. The CDR3 DNA is TGTGCCAGCGGACAGGGGGTACGGGAGACCCAGTACTTC.

J is TRBJ2-3 and V is TRBV2, with D possibly TRBD2 on 5 matching bases. This CDR3 is built from 16 residues. The V end lost 7 bases, the J end lost 2 bases, and 19 bases lay between the germline ends. CDR1 is SNHLY, CDR2 FYNNEI, per germline. The CDR3 nucleotides are TGTGCCAGCATACGTCCGACTGGAGGAAACACAGATACGCAGTATTTT. Its protein product is CASIRPTGGNTDTQYF. The variable domain in full, with the rest retrieved from reference TRBV2 and TRBJ2-3, is EPEVTQTPSHQVTQMGQEVILRCVPISNHLYFYWYRQILGQKVEFLVSFYNNEISEKSEIFDDQFSVERPDGSNFTLKIRSTKLEDSAMYFCASIRPTGGNTDTQYFGPGTRLTVL.

This chain links TRBV30 with TRBJ1-1; 7 nucleotides line up with TRBD1. J gave up 2 bases and V 3 bases, and 9 bases lay outside the gene matches. This CDR3 has 15 residues. From germline, CDR1 is GTSNPN and CDR2 SVGIG (reference sequence). The CDR3 region has the DNA TGTGCCTGGAGGCAAACCCGGACAGGAAACACTGAAGCTTTCTTT. This codes for CAWRQTRTGNTEAFF.

This chain joins TRBV14 and TRBJ2-7; D gene ambiguous. This CDR3 contains 11 residues. Trimming stripped 3 bases from V and 3 bases from J, with 3 bases between. Looked up from germline, CDR1 is SGHDN and CDR2 is FVKESK. The CDR3: CASSQSYEQYF. Written as DNA, the CDR3 is TGTGCCAGCAGCCAGAGCTACGAGCAGTACTTC.

Note on this clone: Other DNA sequences of this sample code for an identical CDR3. The chain recombines TRBV19 with TRBJ2-7; TRBD1 is a possible D gene (5 bases). The V gene lost 5 bases and the J gene lost 4 bases, with 9 bases spanning the gap. The V gene's germline CDR1 is LNHDA and CDR2 SQIVND (reference sequence). The CDR3 runs 12 residues. The DNA for the CDR3 is TGTGCCAGTAGTTCGCAGGGTTACGAGCAGTACTTC. This gives the protein CASSSQGYEQYF. Combining the CDR3 with reference TRBV19 and TRBJ2-7 gives the whole variable domain DGGITQSPKYLFRKEGQNVTLSCEQNLNHDAMYWYRQDPGQGLRLIYYSQIVNDFQKGDIAEGYSVSREKKESFPLTVTSAQKNPTAFYLCASSSQGYEQYFGPGTRLTVT.

V gene TRBV18 combines with J gene TRBJ1-1, with 7 bases lining up with TRBD1. The CDR3 has 15 amino acids. The V gene's germline CDR1 is KGHSH and CDR2 LQKENI. V dropped 3 bases and J dropped 7; count of bases not matched to a gene: 11. CDR3: CASSPIQGGTNEAFF. The CDR3 DNA sequence: TGTGCCAGCTCACCGATCCAGGGGGGAACCAATGAAGCTTTCTTT.

There are a few counts of this clone. The chain recombines TRBV9 with TRBJ2-2, with TRBD1 as a possible D gene (6 bases). Germline V gene data show CDR1 as SGDLS and CDR2 as YYNGEE. The CDR3 is 15 residues long. Trimming pared 1 base from V and 1 base from J, leaving 8 bases between. The CDR3 sequence: CASSVQGRNTGELFF. As DNA, the CDR3 is TGTGCCAGCAGCGTACAGGGGAGGAACACCGGGGAGCTGTTTTTT.

The chain recombines TRBV7-9 with TRBJ2-1; no definite D call. CDR1 and CDR2 from the germline V gene are SEHNR and FQNEAQ (reference sequence). Trimming shortened V by 2 bases and J by 8 bases, and 7 bases separated the two germline ends. The CDR3 extends over 12 amino acids. For the CDR3, the DNA is TGTGCCAGCAGCTTAATGGCCCATGAGCAGTTCTTC. This sequence encodes CASSLMAHEQFF.

The rearrangement uses TRBV10-3 and TRBJ2-1; the match to TRBD2 covers 11 bases. V was clipped by 10 bases and J by 7 bases; unmatched bases: 9. Germline V gene lookup returns CDR1 ENHRY and CDR2 SYGVKD. The CDR3 length is 14 residues. In DNA form, the CDR3 reads TGTGCCACCCTGGCTAGCGGGGGGAGGAATGAGCAGTTCTTC. It is translated as CATLASGGRNEQFF.

This chain links TRBV5-4 with TRBJ2-2; 8 bases line up with TRBD1. Trimming cost V 2 bases and J 1 base; bases outside gene matches: 1. This CDR3 is built from 15 residues. Germline V gene data show CDR1 as SGHNT and CDR2 as YYREEE (reference sequence). In DNA form, the CDR3 reads TGTGCCAGCAGCTTCGGACAGGGGAACACCGGGGAGCTGTTTTTT. Its protein is CASSFGQGNTGELFF.

This clone has a handful of counts. The chain carries TRBV6-6 and TRBJ1-2; weak D call: TRBD1 (5 bases). V gave up 1 base and J gave up 6 bases, with 9 bases separating them. The CDR3 has 13 residues. Germline CDR1 and CDR2: MNHNY and SVGAGI (reference sequence). In nucleotides, the CDR3 is TGTGCCAGCAGTTACTTGGGGGAGGATGGCTACACCTTC. Amino acids: CASSYLGEDGYTF.

The V and J genes are TRBV5-1 and TRBJ1-2; tentative D call: TRBD1 (5 bases). The CDR3 consists of 13 residues. The germline V and J ends were trimmed by 4 bases and 8 bases, with 15 bases remaining between them. Per germline, CDR1 SGHRS and CDR2 YFSETQ. As DNA, the CDR3 is TGCGCCAGCAGCGAAGTGCAGGGTGAGGGCTACACCTTC. Its protein product is CASSEVQGEGYTF.

The rearrangement links TRBV19 to TRBJ2-7; 10 bases agree with TRBD1. The CDR3 has 15 residues. From germline, CDR1 is LNHDA and CDR2 SQIVND (reference sequence). J was trimmed by 5 bases and V by 6 bases; bases with no gene match: 10. CDR3 protein: CASRRGRDRGHEQYF. In DNA form, the CDR3 reads TGTGCCAGTAGGAGGGGACGGGACAGGGGCCACGAGCAGTACTTC.

This chain joins TRBV28 and TRBJ1-2; possibly TRBD1 for D (5 bases). Germline values: CDR1 MDHEN, CDR2 SYDVKM. Between the trimmed V and J ends, which lost 10 bases and 4 bases, there was a span of 13 bases. The CDR3 consists of 12 residues. This chain's CDR3 is CATITGTYGYTF. The CDR3 nucleotides read TGTGCCACGATAACAGGTACCTATGGCTACACCTTC.

The J gene is TRBJ2-1, the V gene TRBV11-3; D may be TRBD2 (5 bases). This CDR3 has 14 amino acids. With 5 bases removed from V and 0 bases from J, the gap between germline ends came to 8 bases. CDR1 is SGHNT and CDR2 is YENEEA in the germline V gene. This CDR3 reads CASSPGGSYNEQFF. The CDR3 nucleotides read TGTGCCAGCAGCCCAGGAGGCTCCTACAATGAGCAGTTCTTC.

The rearrangement joins TRBV29-1 to TRBJ2-7, with 12 bases matching TRBD1. This CDR3 region has 12 residues. Looked up from germline, CDR1 is SQVTM and CDR2 is ANQGSEA. V lost 6 bases and J lost 8; bases outside the gene matches: 5. In DNA, the CDR3 is TGCAGCGTGGAGGGACAGGGGGCCCAGCAGTACTTC. This translates into CSVEGQGAQQYF.

There are a few counts of this clone. This chain joins TRBV27 and TRBJ1-5; no firm D call. The CDR3 contains 12 residues. Germline V gene sequence: CDR1 MNHEY, CDR2 SMNVEV (reference sequence). Trimming left V 3 bases short and J 4 bases short, with 4 bases between. In nucleotides, the CDR3 is TGTGCCAGCAGTTTCTTTAATCAGCCCCAGCATTTT. It yields the protein CASSFFNQPQHF.

The chain joins TRBV5-1 to TRBJ2-6; 8 bases line up with TRBD1. CDR3 length: 17 residues. V dropped 4 bases and J dropped 2; count of bases not matched to a gene: 8. Germline V lookup: CDR1 SGHRS, CDR2 YFSETQ. CDR3 DNA sequence: TGCGCCAGCAGCCCCGCAGGGGGCGCGGCTGGGGCCAACGTCCTGACTTTC. Translated, it gives CASSPAGGAAGANVLTF.

The chain uses TRBV19 and TRBJ1-2, with D possibly matching TRBD1 (5 bases). The CDR3 extends over 14 amino acids. Germline CDR1 LNHDA, CDR2 SQIVND (reference sequence). Trimming shortened V by 3 bases and J by 2 bases, and 10 bases separated the two germline ends. This chain's CDR3 is CASSIGGANYGYTF. CDR3 coding DNA: TGTGCCAGTAGTATTGGTGGGGCGAACTATGGCTACACCTTC.

This chain connects TRBV5-8 to TRBJ1-2; 8 positions match TRBD1. CDR1 is SGHTS, CDR2 YDEGEE, per germline. The ends lost 4 bases at V and 7 bases at J; junction bases unmatched: 6. This CDR3 is built from 13 residues. CDR3 region: CASSAQGARGYTF. The CDR3 DNA sequence: TGTGCCAGCAGCGCCCAGGGGGCGCGTGGCTACACCTTC.

The gene calls are TRBV5-1 and TRBJ2-1, with D possibly matching TRBD2 (6 bases). Germline V gene data show CDR1 as SGHRS and CDR2 as YFSETQ. The CDR3 is 16 amino acids. Trimming took off 4 bases at V and 0 bases at J, with 14 bases between the two ends. CDR3 amino acids: CASSGLTRYSYNEQFF. The CDR3 nucleotides read TGCGCCAGCAGCGGGTTGACTAGGTACTCCTACAATGAGCAGTTCTTC.

The chain carries TRBV18 and TRBJ2-3; 7 bases fit TRBD2. V trimming: 5 bases; J trimming: 0 bases; junction bases outside the gene matches: 5. This CDR3 contains 15 residues. Germline V gene data show CDR1 as KGHSH and CDR2 as LQKENI. CDR3 sequence reads: CASSFSSGSTDTQYF. CDR3 sequence (DNA): TGTGCCAGCTCATTTTCTAGCGGTAGCACAGATACGCAGTATTTT. Drawing the rest from reference TRBV18 and TRBJ2-3, the complete variable domain is NAGVMQNPRHLVRRRGQEARLRCSPMKGHSHVYWYRQLPEEGLKFMVYLQKENIIDESGMPKERFSAEFPKEGPSILRIQQVVRGDSAAYFCASSFSSGSTDTQYFGPGTRLTVL.

V gene TRBV2 combines with J gene TRBJ1-6; TRBD1 matches at 12 bases. This CDR3 region has 14 residues. Trimming cost V 6 bases and J 7 bases; bases outside gene matches: 1. Germline CDR1 reads SNHLY; CDR2 reads FYNNEI. The CDR3 region has the DNA TGTGCCAGCAGGGGACAGGGGGCGAATTCACCCCTCCACTTT. It translates to CASRGQGANSPLHF.